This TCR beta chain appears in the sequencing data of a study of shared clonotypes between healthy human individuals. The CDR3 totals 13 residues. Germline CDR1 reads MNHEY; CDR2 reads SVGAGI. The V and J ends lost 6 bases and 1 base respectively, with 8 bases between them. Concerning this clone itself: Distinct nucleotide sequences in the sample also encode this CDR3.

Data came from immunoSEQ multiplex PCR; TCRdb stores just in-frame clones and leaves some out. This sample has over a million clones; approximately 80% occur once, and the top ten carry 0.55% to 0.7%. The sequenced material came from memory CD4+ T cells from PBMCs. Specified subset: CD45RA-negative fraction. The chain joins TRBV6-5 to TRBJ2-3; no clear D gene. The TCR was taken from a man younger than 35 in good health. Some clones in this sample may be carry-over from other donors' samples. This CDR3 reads CASSPPGTDTQYF. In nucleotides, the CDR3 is TGTGCCAGCAGCCCCCCAGGCACAGATACGCAGTATTTT.